The 18 T cell receptor beta chains presented below share a single source sample, sequenced in a study of cytomegalovirus exposure and HLA in healthy donors (dated by TCRdb to the late 2010s). The method behind the library was the immunoSEQ multiplex PCR assay. TCRdb stores this immuneACCESS table with in-frame sequences only. Part of the clones is absent; in the studies checked, under half of the shortfall reflects unresolved V genes, and no reason is known for the rest. The sample table holds 60,000 or so clones, of which around 92% were seen once. The ten largest account for 1.3% of the sample. Specimen: PBMCs. These receptor sequences come from a woman younger than 35 in good health and CMV-seronegative.

The CDR3 bases are TGTGCCAGCTCCGGACAGGGGGCTTCGACCGGGGAGCTGTTTTTT. Its protein product is CASSGQGASTGELFF. This chain uses TRBV18 with TRBJ2-2, with 11 bases aligning to TRBD1. CDR3 length equals 15 residues. The germline CDR1 and CDR2 sequences are KGHSH and LQKENI. V was clipped by 6 bases and J by 5 bases; unmatched bases: 5.

This chain links TRBV5-1 with TRBJ2-7; 11 bases map to TRBD2. Germline CDR1 reads SGHRS; CDR2 reads YFSETQ. The CDR3 sequence is 15 residues long. V lost 4 bases, J lost 0 bases, and 3 bases stayed unmatched. The CDR3 coding sequence is TGCGCCAGCAGCGTGACTAGCGGGGACTCCTACGAGCAGTACTTC. As protein: CASSVTSGDSYEQYF.

The chain is built from TRBV18 and TRBJ2-1; 9 nucleotides match TRBD1. From germline, CDR1 is KGHSH and CDR2 LQKENI. CDR3 length: 16 amino acids. V lost 1 base, J lost 8 bases, and 9 bases stayed unmatched. This chain's CDR3 is CASSPRGQGVRYEQFF. The CDR3 DNA follows: TGTGCCAGCTCACCACGGGGACAGGGTGTTCGCTATGAGCAGTTCTTC.

The rearrangement uses TRBV11-2 and TRBJ2-1, with 7 bases identical to TRBD2. This CDR3 has 17 amino acids. After removal of 4 bases from V and 5 bases from J, the junction contained 14 bases not matched to a gene. Germline V gene sequence: CDR1 SGHAT, CDR2 FQNNGV. CDR3: CASSSRFWTSGNNEQFF. The CDR3 coding sequence is TGTGCCAGCAGCTCGCGTTTTTGGACTAGTGGTAACAATGAGCAGTTCTTC.

The CDR3 sequence: CASSLETGVEQYF. The DNA of the CDR3 is TGTGCCAGCAGCTTAGAGACAGGGGTCGAGCAGTACTTC. The V gene is TRBV7-6, the J gene TRBJ2-7; 8 bases are shared with TRBD1. Germline loops: CDR1 SGHVS, CDR2 FNYEAQ. This CDR3 contains 13 residues. V gave up 1 base and J gave up 6 bases; unmatched junction bases: 2. The variable domain in full, completed from reference TRBV7-6 and TRBJ2-7, reads GAGVSQSPRYKVTKRGQDVALRCDPISGHVSLYWYRQALGQGPEFLTYFNYEAQQDKSGLPNDRFSAERPEGSISTLTIQRTEQRDSAMYRCASSLETGVEQYFGPGTRLTVT.

This clone was seen just once. The V call is TRBV14, the J call TRBJ2-7; D is possibly TRBD1 (6 bases). The CDR3 contains 12 residues. The ends were cut back, 4 bases at V and 3 bases at J, with 7 bases in the middle. CDR1 and CDR2 from the germline V gene are SGHDN and FVKESK. CDR3 DNA sequence: TGTGCCAGCAGCCCAGGGGTCTACGAGCAGTACTTC. Its protein is CASSPGVYEQYF.

The chain combines TRBV5-1 with TRBJ2-1; tentatively, D is TRBD1 (5 bases). The germline V and J ends were trimmed by 0 bases and 5 bases, with 12 bases remaining between them. This CDR3 is 15 amino acids long. Per germline, CDR1 SGHRS and CDR2 YFSETQ. The CDR3 protein is CASSLDLGLNNEQFF. The CDR3 DNA is TGCGCCAGCAGCTTGGACCTGGGGCTCAACAATGAGCAGTTCTTC.

The V call is TRBV19, the J call TRBJ2-3; 8 positions match TRBD1. Germline trimming cut 3 bases from V and 5 bases from J; bases unmatched to any gene: 4. This CDR3 has 14 residues. Germline V gene sequence: CDR1 LNHDA, CDR2 SQIVND (reference sequence). The DNA of the CDR3 is TGTGCCAGTAGTATGCAGGGGGCGGTAGATACGCAGTATTTT. Translation gives CASSMQGAVDTQYF.

The gene calls are TRBV7-2 and TRBJ2-2; the D gene is possibly TRBD1 (5 bases). The CDR3 length is 13 residues. Trimming pared 1 base from V and 9 bases from J, leaving 9 bases between. Looked up from germline, CDR1 is SGHTA and CDR2 is FQGNSA. The CDR3 protein is CASSLGGPRELFF. The CDR3 DNA sequence: TGTGCCAGCAGCTTAGGGGGCCCGAGGGAGCTGTTTTTT.

This chain links TRBV11-2 with TRBJ2-3, with 9 bases fitting TRBD1. CDR3 length equals 15 residues. Per germline, CDR1 SGHAT and CDR2 FQNNGV. Germline trimming cut 5 bases from V and 5 bases from J; bases unmatched to any gene: 8. CDR3 sequence: CASSPQGALGDTQYF. The CDR3 DNA follows: TGTGCCAGCAGCCCACAGGGGGCGCTTGGAGATACGCAGTATTTT.

This chain joins TRBV6-6 and TRBJ1-1, with D perhaps matching TRBD1 (5 bases). CDR1 is MNHNY and CDR2 is SVGAGI in the germline V gene (reference sequence). Trimming left V 7 bases short and J 8 bases short, with 17 bases between. The CDR3 is made up of 13 amino acids. CDR3 DNA sequence: TGTGCCAGCATCCCCCCGGGGACTCCCGAAGCTTTCTTT. Protein product: CASIPPGTPEAFF.

The rearrangement uses TRBV19 and TRBJ1-5, with D unresolved. The CDR3 sequence is 12 residues long. The V and J ends lost 5 bases and 5 bases respectively, with 7 bases between them. The germline V gene has CDR1 LNHDA and CDR2 SQIVND (reference sequence). As DNA, the CDR3 is TGTGCCAGTAGTCCGGTTGATCAGCCCCAGCATTTT. Translating it yields CASSPVDQPQHF.

The chain has TRBV7-9 and TRBJ2-1; perhaps TRBD2 as D (5 bases). This CDR3 contains 14 residues. Germline CDR1 and CDR2: SEHNR and FQNEAQ (reference sequence). Trimming stripped 4 bases from V and 6 bases from J, with 13 bases between. The CDR3 sequence: CASSSRERANEQFF. The CDR3 DNA reads TGTGCCAGCAGCTCTAGGGAGAGGGCCAATGAGCAGTTCTTC.

This sequence joins TRBV5-1 and TRBJ2-6; 10 nucleotides match TRBD1. Trimming cost V 0 bases and J 4 bases; bases outside gene matches: 4. The CDR3 runs 17 residues. Per germline, CDR1 SGHRS and CDR2 YFSETQ. The CDR3, as DNA: TGCGCCAGCAGCTTGGGGACAGGGGGACTGGGGGCCAACGTCCTGACTTTC. Translating gives CASSLGTGGLGANVLTF.

The rearrangement joins TRBV6-4 to TRBJ2-2; 10 bases agree with TRBD2. CDR1 is MRHNA, CDR2 SNTAGT, per germline. V shed 2 bases and J 0 bases; nucleotides not matched to a gene: 6. The CDR3 totals 18 residues. CDR3 bases: TGTGCCAGCAGTGACCAGCGGGAGGGGGTTTCGAACACCGGGGAGCTGTTTTTT. This translates into CASSDQREGVSNTGELFF.

The chain combines TRBV5-1 with TRBJ2-5, with D maybe TRBD1 (7 bases). Germline values: CDR1 SGHRS, CDR2 YFSETQ. There are 15 residues in the CDR3. With 4 bases removed from V and 5 bases from J, the gap between germline ends came to 18 bases. The CDR3 region is CASSHQGGRVETQYF. Written as DNA, the CDR3 is TGCGCCAGCAGCCACCAGGGGGGCAGGGTGGAGACCCAGTACTTC.

This chain joins TRBV5-1 and TRBJ2-7; possible D gene TRBD1, 6 bases. The germline V and J ends were trimmed by 0 bases and 0 bases, with 7 bases remaining between them. This CDR3 comprises 14 residues. Germline values: CDR1 SGHRS, CDR2 YFSETQ. The DNA for the CDR3 is TGCGCCAGCAGCTTGGAGGACAGCTCCTACGAGCAGTACTTC. Translating gives CASSLEDSSYEQYF.

CDR3 bases: TGTGCCAGCAGCCCACCCCCGGGAGTACGTGACAATGAGCAGTTCTTC. Translated: CASSPPPGVRDNEQFF. V usage is TRBV28 and J usage is TRBJ2-1; possibly TRBD2 for D (6 bases). Germline V gene lookup returns CDR1 MDHEN and CDR2 SYDVKM. V gave up 6 bases and J gave up 5 bases, with 20 bases separating them. The CDR3 spans 16 residues.